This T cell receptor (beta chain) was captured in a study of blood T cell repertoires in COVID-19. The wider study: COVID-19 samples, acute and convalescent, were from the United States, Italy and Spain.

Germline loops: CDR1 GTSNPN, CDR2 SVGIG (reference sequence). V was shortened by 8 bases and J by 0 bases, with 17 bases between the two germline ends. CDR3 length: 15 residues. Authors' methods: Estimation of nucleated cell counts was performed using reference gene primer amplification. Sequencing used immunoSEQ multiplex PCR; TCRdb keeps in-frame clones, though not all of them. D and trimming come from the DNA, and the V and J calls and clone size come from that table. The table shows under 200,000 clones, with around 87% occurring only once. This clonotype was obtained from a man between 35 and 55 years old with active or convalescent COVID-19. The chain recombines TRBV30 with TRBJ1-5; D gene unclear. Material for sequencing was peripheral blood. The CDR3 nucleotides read TGTGCCCGCAGCGACGGTGTACATAGCAATCAGCCCCAGCATTTT. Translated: CARSDGVHSNQPQHF.